This T cell receptor beta chain derives from a study of T cell repertoires and Cas9 in healthy adults. Study-wide background: Characterization of SpCas9-reactive CD4 and CD8 T cells covered multi-effector potency, cytotoxicity and lineage.

Only in-frame clones appear in the TCRdb table, and some are missing; sequencing was by immunoSEQ multiplex PCR. The data hold approximately 1,500 clones, with about 80% observed a single time. Whole-study findings and limits: A high frequency of SpCas9-reactive regulatory T cells appeared within the response. Reportedly, SpCas9-reactive effector T cell proliferation and function were mitigated by SpCas9-reactive Tregs in vitro.

The CDR3 consists of 17 residues. Between the trimmed V and J ends, which lost 1 base and 3 bases, there was a span of 16 bases. Germline loops: CDR1 LGHNA, CDR2 YNFKEQ. Input material: SpCas9-reactive Tregs (CD4+, CD25+, CD127-, CD137+, CD154-) from PBMCs; culture status not recorded. The chain has TRBV4-2 and TRBJ2-1, with a possible D match to TRBD2 (5 bases). This receptor was identified in a human donor in good health. This chain's CDR3 is CASSQGMIRGIYNEQFF. In DNA form, the CDR3 reads TGTGCCAGCAGCCAAGGGATGATACGGGGAATCTACAATGAGCAGTTCTTC.